Below, 29 T cell receptor beta chains from the same sample are listed, as sequenced in a study of Ad26.COV2.S vaccination and SARS-CoV-2 variants. The protocol was immunoSEQ multiplex PCR, while the TCRdb copy is restricted to in-frame clones and leaves out a portion. The table has around 370,000 clones, 70% to 90% seen once. The sample's treatment: 15 to 20 received Ad26.COV2.S at low or high dose, single or two shots; about 5 received placebo; per-sample allocation not given. Following the first vaccine or placebo injection, samples were taken on day 63. The material sequenced was peripheral blood, taken in a trial of Ad26.COV2.S vaccine versus placebo. Receptors were obtained from a person between 18 and 65 years old who received the Ad26.COV2.S COVID-19 vaccine or a placebo.

The chain couples TRBV30 to TRBJ2-1; TRBD2 matches 7 bases. Per the germline V gene, CDR1 is GTSNPN and CDR2 is SVGIG (reference sequence). CDR3 size: 15 residues. V lost 1 base to trimming and J lost 1 base; unmatched junction nucleotides: 4. This CDR3 reads CAWSGGSTSYNEQFF. The CDR3, as DNA: TGTGCCTGGAGTGGCGGGAGTACTTCCTACAATGAGCAGTTCTTC.

J is TRBJ1-1 and V is TRBV10-2; D gene ambiguous. Trimming left V 0 bases short and J 0 bases short, with 8 bases between. Per the germline V gene, CDR1 is WSHSY and CDR2 is SAAADI. This CDR3 spans 15 amino acids. CDR3 loop: CASSESRSMNTEAFF. CDR3 coding DNA: TGCGCCAGCAGTGAGTCTCGCAGCATGAACACTGAAGCTTTCTTT.

This clone was picked up a small number of times. The chain employs TRBV18 and TRBJ2-3; TRBD1 agrees at 9 bases. With 0 bases clipped from V and 5 bases from J, the junction kept 3 bases outside the gene matches. The CDR3 length is 15 residues. In germline, CDR1 is KGHSH, CDR2 LQKENI. The CDR3 region has the DNA TGTGCCAGCTCACCACCGGGACAGGGTCAAGATACGCAGTATTTT. Residues: CASSPPGQGQDTQYF.

The rearrangement links TRBV19 to TRBJ1-6, with a weak D call TRBD1 (6 bases). The V gene lost 4 bases and the J gene lost 11 bases, with 12 bases spanning the gap. The CDR3 has 13 amino acids. Germline V gene data show CDR1 as LNHDA and CDR2 as SQIVND (reference sequence). CDR3 coding DNA: TGTGCCAGTAGTACACAACAGGGCCCACCCCTCCACTTT. It yields the protein CASSTQQGPPLHF.

The gene calls are TRBV19 and TRBJ2-1, with TRBD2 matching 12 bases. J lost 8 bases, V lost 5 bases, and 13 bases had no gene match. The CDR3 is 17 residues long. Germline V lookup: CDR1 LNHDA, CDR2 SQIVND (reference sequence). CDR3 loop: CASSPTSGSLGAYEQFF. CDR3 nucleotide sequence: TGTGCCAGTAGTCCGACTAGCGGGAGTTTGGGGGCTTATGAGCAGTTCTTC.

This chain links TRBV5-1 with TRBJ2-5, with D possibly TRBD1 on 5 matching bases. Germline V gives CDR1 SGHRS, CDR2 YFSETQ. The V and J ends lost 4 bases and 5 bases respectively, with 15 bases between them. This CDR3 spans 14 amino acids. The DNA for the CDR3 is TGCGCCAGCAGCCTGTCAGGGTTTTGGGAGACCCAGTACTTC. It specifies CASSLSGFWETQYF. The full variable domain, with the rest looked up from reference TRBV5-1 and TRBJ2-5, is KAGVTQTPRYLIKTRGQQVTLSCSPISGHRSVSWYQQTPGQGLQFLFEYFSETQRNKGNFPGRFSGRQFSNSRSEMNVSTLELGDSALYLCASSLSGFWETQYFGPGTRLLVL.

This chain links TRBV28 with TRBJ2-7, with D uncertain. From germline, CDR1 is MDHEN and CDR2 SYDVKM. The CDR3 is made up of 13 amino acids. The ends were cut back, 6 bases at V and 7 bases at J, with 16 bases in the middle. This CDR3 reads CASSLTSWAEQYF. DNA for the CDR3: TGTGCCAGCAGCCTTACGTCCTGGGCTGAGCAGTACTTC.

This chain joins TRBV18 and TRBJ2-7, with D possibly TRBD1 on 5 matching bases. The V gene lost 4 bases and the J gene lost 0 bases, with 19 bases spanning the gap. CDR1 and CDR2 (germline): KGHSH, LQKENI. The CDR3 is 17 amino acids. CDR3 DNA: TGTGCCAGCTCACAATACGAGGCAGGGAAGGCCTCCTACGAGCAGTACTTC. Translating it yields CASSQYEAGKASYEQYF.

This chain uses TRBV14 with TRBJ2-5, with a weak D call TRBD2 (5 bases). Germline assignment: CDR1 SGHDN and CDR2 FVKESK. The length of the CDR3 is 13 residues. The V gene lost 1 base and the J gene lost 7 bases, with 10 bases spanning the gap. The CDR3 DNA follows: TGTGCCAGCAGCCAAGCAGGAGGCGCGACCCAGTACTTC. It yields the protein CASSQAGGATQYF.

This chain connects TRBV5-5 to TRBJ1-2; 7 bases line up with TRBD1. The junction had 6 bases not matched to a gene; V was cut back by 3 bases and J by 4 bases. This CDR3 has 14 amino acids. Germline-derived CDR1 and CDR2 are SGHKS and YYEKEE (reference sequence). The CDR3 loop reads CASSWGDSFYGYTF. CDR3 coding DNA: TGTGCCAGCAGCTGGGGGGACAGCTTCTATGGCTACACCTTC.

There are many counts of this clone. V usage is TRBV3-1 (or the pseudogene TRBV3-2) and J usage is TRBJ2-7; D is perhaps TRBD2 (6 bases). The CDR3 is made up of 16 amino acids. Trimming cost V 0 bases and J 6 bases, with 18 bases left between them. From germline, CDR1 is LGHDT and CDR2 YNNKEL (reference sequence). CDR3 in amino acids: CASSQDVEGYYVEQYF. The DNA of the CDR3 is TGTGCCAGCAGCCAAGATGTGGAGGGTTATTACGTCGAGCAGTACTTC.

This chain joins TRBV4-3 and TRBJ1-5; no definite D call. V lost 0 bases, J lost 1 base, and 10 bases lay in between. Per the germline V gene, CDR1 is LGHNA and CDR2 is YSLEER. This CDR3 spans 16 amino acids. The CDR3 spells CASSQDLTVSNQPQHF. CDR3 nucleotide sequence: TGCGCCAGCAGCCAAGATCTGACGGTAAGCAATCAGCCCCAGCATTTT.

J is TRBJ2-3 and V is TRBV5-1, with D maybe TRBD1 (6 bases). Trimming removed 3 bases from V and 5 bases from J, with 13 bases in between. The germline gives CDR1 SGHRS, CDR2 YFSETQ. The CDR3 runs 14 residues. CDR3 protein: CASSYRQAGDTQYF. Written as DNA, the CDR3 is TGCGCCAGCAGCTACCGACAGGCGGGAGATACGCAGTATTTT.

The rearrangement uses TRBV18 and TRBJ1-2, with TRBD1 as a possible D gene (5 bases). The CDR3 is 15 residues long. V lost 0 bases and J lost 2, with 10 bases in between. Germline loops: CDR1 KGHSH, CDR2 LQKENI. In DNA form, the CDR3 reads TGTGCCAGCTCACCACCGAGACAGACAAACTATGGCTACACCTTC. Its translation is CASSPPRQTNYGYTF.

This clone has only a few counts. The chain recombines TRBV14 with TRBJ2-2; no firm D call. CDR3 length equals 15 residues. Germline-derived CDR1 and CDR2 are SGHDN and FVKESK. Trimming took 0 bases from V and 3 from J, leaving 8 bases between them. The CDR3 DNA reads as TGTGCCAGCAGCCAAGATTTGGGGTACACCGGGGAGCTGTTTTTT. It encodes CASSQDLGYTGELFF.

The chain carries TRBV18 and TRBJ1-4; D not certain. The CDR3 is made up of 13 amino acids. The ends were cut back, 4 bases at V and 12 bases at J, with 15 bases in the middle. CDR1 KGHSH and CDR2 LQKENI come from the germline V gene. CDR3 protein: CASSLLEVEELFF. The CDR3 bases are TGTGCCAGCTCACTGCTTGAGGTTGAGGAACTGTTTTTT.

The V gene is TRBV28, the J gene TRBJ2-5; TRBD2 matches at 15 bases. The CDR3 consists of 20 residues. The trim removed 5 bases at V and 2 bases at J, leaving 15 bases unmatched. The germline V gene has CDR1 MDHEN and CDR2 SYDVKM. CDR3 residues: CASSKTLGLAGGLGQETQYF. CDR3 in DNA: TGTGCCAGCAGTAAGACCTTAGGACTAGCGGGAGGGTTAGGGCAAGAGACCCAGTACTTC.

This clone occurred a few times. The rearrangement joins TRBV5-1 to TRBJ1-5; D call uncertain. Trimming pared 1 base from V and 1 base from J, leaving 9 bases between. CDR3 size: 15 residues. Germline V lookup: CDR1 SGHRS, CDR2 YFSETQ. This chain's CDR3 is CASSLTGLSNQPQHF. For the CDR3, the DNA is TGCGCCAGCAGCTTGACCGGTCTAAGCAATCAGCCCCAGCATTTT. Together with reference TRBV5-1 and TRBJ1-5, the CDR3 gives the full variable domain: KAGVTQTPRYLIKTRGQQVTLSCSPISGHRSVSWYQQTPGQGLQFLFEYFSETQRNKGNFPGRFSGRQFSNSRSEMNVSTLELGDSALYLCASSLTGLSNQPQHFGDGTRLSIL.

The table lists this clone with a count of one. This chain joins TRBV6-5 and TRBJ2-6, with D hard to call. V lost 2 bases to trimming and J lost 0 bases, with 8 bases between them. CDR3 size: 16 residues. Germline V gives CDR1 MNHEY, CDR2 SVGAGI. CDR3 nucleotides: TGTGCCAGCAGTTACGCACCGTACTCTGGGGCCAACGTCCTGACTTTC. This sequence encodes CASSYAPYSGANVLTF.

This sequence joins TRBV3-1 (or the pseudogene TRBV3-2) and TRBJ1-2; D gene uncertain. The germline CDR1 and CDR2 sequences are LGHDT and YNNKEL (reference sequence). The CDR3 length is 14 residues. V was pared by 4 bases and J by 3 bases, with 12 bases between. The CDR3, as DNA: TGTGCCAGCAGCCCTAAGGTGGGAGACTATGGCTACACCTTC. It codes for CASSPKVGDYGYTF.

As regards this clone: Other DNA sequences in the same sample also yield this CDR3. V gene TRBV6-5 combines with J gene TRBJ2-7; 8 bases agree with TRBD1. The CDR3 length is 14 residues. Trimming cost V 5 bases and J 4 bases; bases outside gene matches: 7. Per germline, CDR1 MNHEY and CDR2 SVGAGI. The CDR3: CASSQRQGAYEQYF. The CDR3 bases are TGTGCCAGCAGTCAAAGGCAGGGGGCATACGAGCAGTACTTC.

This chain uses TRBV9 with TRBJ2-7; TRBD1 aligns across 11 bases. V dropped 1 base and J dropped 4; count of bases not matched to a gene: 4. The V gene's germline CDR1 is SGDLS and CDR2 YYNGEE. CDR3 size: 15 residues. The CDR3 loop is CASSVWDRGEYEQYF. For the CDR3, the DNA is TGTGCCAGCAGCGTATGGGACAGGGGGGAGTACGAGCAGTACTTC.

V usage is TRBV11-2 and J usage is TRBJ2-5; 9 nucleotides match TRBD1. V dropped 5 bases and J dropped 12; count of bases not matched to a gene: 10. Germline CDR1 and CDR2: SGHAT and FQNNGV. The CDR3 totals 13 residues. The CDR3 loop is CASSVPGQGGEYF. CDR3 nucleotides: TGTGCCAGCAGCGTACCGGGACAGGGAGGGGAGTACTTC.

A remark on this clone: The junction differs from germline at one of its ends, possibly a read error. The gene calls are TRBV5-1 and TRBJ1-4; D not certain. The CDR3 runs to 14 residues. From germline, CDR1 is SGHRS and CDR2 YFSETQ. CDR3 sequence reads: CASSLDWRSEKLFF. The CDR3 region has the DNA TGCGCCAGCAGTTTGGACTGGCGGAGTGAAAAACTGTTTTTT.

Worth noting for this clone: The sample has other DNA sequences that encode this CDR3 too. The V call is TRBV28, the J call TRBJ2-7; 9 bases agree with TRBD1. CDR3 size: 15 residues. J gave up 1 base and V 1 base, and 2 bases lay outside the gene matches. Germline assignment: CDR1 MDHEN and CDR2 SYDVKM. In DNA, the CDR3 is TGTGCCAGCAGTTTATCTGGGACAGGGTCCTACGAGCAGTACTTC. Translation gives CASSLSGTGSYEQYF.

The rearrangement joins TRBV5-1 to TRBJ2-2, with D unresolved. The CDR3 extends over 14 amino acids. Germline V CDR1 and CDR2: SGHRS, YFSETQ. Trimming left V 4 bases short and J 4 bases short, with 11 bases between. The CDR3 sequence is CASSQPGSTGELFF. In DNA, the CDR3 is TGCGCCAGCAGCCAGCCAGGTTCCACCGGGGAGCTGTTTTTT.

This chain connects TRBV15 to TRBJ2-7; TRBD2 aligns across 7 bases. Germline V CDR1 and CDR2: LNHNV, YYDKDF (reference sequence). J lost 2 bases, V lost 5 bases, and 9 bases had no gene match. The CDR3 is 15 amino acids. CDR3 loop: CATSPGGSTAYEQYF. The CDR3 DNA sequence: TGTGCCACCAGCCCCGGCGGGAGTACAGCCTACGAGCAGTACTTC.

The rearrangement links TRBV2 to TRBJ2-2; 7 bases match TRBD1. Germline loops: CDR1 SNHLY, CDR2 FYNNEI. J lost 5 bases, V lost 7 bases, and 7 bases had no gene match. The CDR3 loop spans 14 amino acids. CDR3: CASKDRVVTGELFF. The CDR3 bases are TGTGCCAGCAAAGACAGGGTTGTTACCGGGGAGCTGTTTTTT. Full variable domain (remainder filled in from reference TRBV2 and TRBJ2-2): EPEVTQTPSHQVTQMGQEVILRCVPISNHLYFYWYRQILGQKVEFLVSFYNNEISEKSEIFDDQFSVERPDGSNFTLKIRSTKLEDSAMYFCASKDRVVTGELFFGEGSRLTVL.

The rearrangement joins TRBV11-2 to TRBJ2-3; D assignment may be TRBD1 or TRBD2 (5 bases each). Trimming shortened V by 1 base and J by 7 bases, and 9 bases separated the two germline ends. Germline V gene lookup returns CDR1 SGHAT and CDR2 FQNNGV. CDR3 length equals 13 residues. For the CDR3, the DNA is TGTGCCAGCAGCTTAGGGGGGAAATATACGCAGTATTTT. This encodes CASSLGGKYTQYF. The full variable domain, completed using reference TRBV11-2 and TRBJ2-3, is EAGVAQSPRYKIIEKRQSVAFWCNPISGHATLYWYQQILGQGPKLLIQFQNNGVVDDSQLPKDRFSAERLKGVDSTLKIQPAKLEDSAVYLCASSLGGKYTQYFGPGTRLTVL.